This TCR beta chain was found in a study of blood T cell repertoires in COVID-19. Study-wide context: Acute and convalescent COVID-19 samples came from the United States, Italy and Spain. T cells, B-cell-depleted T cells, or PBMCs supplied cDNA or gDNA.

CDR1 is SEHNR, CDR2 FQNEAQ, per germline (reference sequence). The CDR3 consists of 14 residues. J lost 5 bases, V lost 5 bases, and 5 bases had no gene match. In the study's own analysis: Amplification with reference gene primers provided the estimates of nucleated cell counts. Clones were read by immunoSEQ multiplex PCR, and TCRdb kept only the in-frame ones, dropping some. V, J and clone size are those of that table, while D and trimming were read from the DNA. The sample lists 30,000 or so clones, 84% occurring once. The rearrangement uses TRBV7-9 and TRBJ2-1, with TRBD1 identical over 8 bases. The sequence derives from a man of 80 years or more with active COVID-19. Sample: peripheral blood. This CDR3 is CASSPRTGNNEQFF. CDR3 DNA sequence: TGTGCCAGCAGCCCGCGGACAGGGAACAATGAGCAGTTCTTC.